The next 32 T cell receptor beta chains were all read from a single sample in a study of vaccination and CD4 T cells after COVID-19. What these receptors recognize is not known. The treatment: roughly 10-day PBMC culture with coronavirus spike peptide pools or control peptides (ViraFEST assay). The collection of CD4+ T cells from the unexposed donor took place before the COVID-19 pandemic (2011-2018). Cultured CD4+ T-cell DNA underwent Oncomine TCR Beta short-read sequencing. TCRdb recomputed calls from the PCR reads with MiXCR, one row per CDR3 protein. Of around 4,500 distinct CDR3 sequences detected, around 62% appear once; the ten largest clones hold around a third. Sample: CD4+ T cells from blood, cultured in vitro. Receptors were obtained from a human donor in good health.

The chain employs TRBV19 and TRBJ2-3, with 7 bases that match TRBD2. Germline loops: CDR1 LNHDA, CDR2 SQIVND (reference sequence). V was clipped by 3 bases and J by 2 bases; unmatched bases: 5. The CDR3 length is 15 residues. The CDR3 sequence is CASSMGGGNTDTQYF. The CDR3, as DNA: TGTGCCAGTAGTATGGGCGGGGGTAACACAGATACGCAGTATTTT.

The V call is TRBV12-3 or TRBV12-4, the J call TRBJ2-3; possibly TRBD2 for D (5 bases). Trimming took 6 bases from V and 1 from J, leaving 14 bases between them. There are 15 residues in the CDR3. The CDR3 protein is CASSPFRGGTDTQYF. The CDR3 DNA is TGTGCCAGCAGCCCTTTTCGGGGAGGCACAGATACGCAGTATTTT.

This rearrangement joins TRBV11-3 to TRBJ2-2; 8 bases map to TRBD1. CDR1 is SGHNT, CDR2 YENEEA, per germline. CDR3 size: 12 residues. J was trimmed by 6 bases and V by 6 bases; bases with no gene match: 0. The CDR3 region is CASRQGAGELFF. CDR3 nucleotide sequence: TGTGCCAGCAGACAGGGGGCCGGGGAGCTGTTTTTT. Full variable domain (rest looked up from reference TRBV11-3 and TRBJ2-2): EAGVVQSPRYKIIEKKQPVAFWCNPISGHNTLYWYLQNLGQGPELLIRYENEEAVDDSQLPKDRFSAERLKGVDSTLKIQPAELGDSAVYLCASRQGAGELFFGEGSRLTVL.

The chain joins TRBV12-3 or TRBV12-4 to TRBJ2-7, with 8 bases that match TRBD1. The CDR3 covers 15 residues. V trimming: 2 bases; J trimming: 3 bases; junction bases outside the gene matches: 6. The CDR3 nucleotides are TGTGCCAGCAGTTTAAACAGGGGGTTTGGCTACGAGCAGTACTTC. Its translation: CASSLNRGFGYEQYF.

The count of this clonotype is one. V is TRBV6-2 or TRBV6-3 and J is TRBJ1-4; D gene uncertain. The ends were cut back, 0 bases at V and 8 bases at J, with 16 bases in the middle. The germline V gene encodes CDR1 MNHEY and CDR2 SVGEGT. The CDR3 is 16 amino acids. The CDR3 spells CASSYSRGQFGEKLFF. CDR3 sequence (DNA): TGTGCCAGCAGTTACTCGAGAGGGCAATTCGGCGAAAAACTGTTTTTT.

V is TRBV6-5 and J is TRBJ2-2; D gene uncertain. The V gene's germline CDR1 is MNHEY and CDR2 SVGAGI. This CDR3 region has 14 residues. Trimming took 1 base from V and 4 from J, leaving 7 bases between them. For the CDR3, the DNA is TGTGCCAGCAGTTACTTCCGCACCACCGGGGAGCTGTTTTTT. Protein product: CASSYFRTTGELFF.

The rearrangement joins TRBV24-1 to TRBJ1-5, with TRBD1 as a possible D gene (5 bases). CDR1 and CDR2 from the germline V gene are KGHDR and SFDVKD. This CDR3 has 13 amino acids. Trimming shortened V by 12 bases and J by 0 bases, and 11 bases separated the two germline ends. CDR3 DNA: TGTGCCCGGGGAGGGACTAGCAATCAGCCCCAGCATTTT. This encodes CARGGTSNQPQHF.

Only a few counts were recorded for this clonotype. The CDR3 nucleotides read TGCAGTGCTAGGGGCGGCCCCAGCTCCTACGAGCAGTACTTC. As protein: CSARGGPSSYEQYF. The V call is TRBV20-1, the J call TRBJ2-7; D is undetermined. Looked up from germline, CDR1 is DFQATT and CDR2 is SNEGSKA (reference sequence). The V end lost 3 bases, the J end lost 0 bases, and 12 bases lay between the germline ends. The CDR3 length is 14 residues.

This clonotype was counted a single time. The V and J genes are TRBV5-1 and TRBJ2-3; 7 positions match TRBD1. Losses at the gene ends were 6 bases for V and 6 bases for J; bases not matched to a gene: 7. The CDR3 runs 13 residues. In germline, CDR1 is SGHRS, CDR2 YFSETQ. This CDR3 reads CASTPEGGDTQYF. Here the CDR3 DNA reads TGCGCCAGCACCCCCGAAGGGGGCGATACGCAGTATTTT.

The J gene is TRBJ1-2, the V gene TRBV6-1; 9 bases line up with TRBD1. The CDR3 loop spans 16 amino acids. In germline, CDR1 is MNHNS, CDR2 SASEGT. Germline trimming cut 0 bases from V and 6 bases from J; bases unmatched to any gene: 8. The CDR3 sequence: CASSEALVGTGNGYTF. CDR3 nucleotide sequence: TGTGCCAGCAGTGAAGCGCTTGTAGGGACAGGGAATGGCTACACCTTC.

This clonotype was seen only a few times. The V and J genes are TRBV27 and TRBJ2-5; no firm D call. Per germline, CDR1 MNHEY and CDR2 SMNVEV (reference sequence). This CDR3 comprises 15 residues. V lost 5 bases, J lost 4 bases, and 17 bases lay in between. The CDR3 loop reads CASSLTSWNGETQYF. For the CDR3, the DNA is TGTGCCAGCAGTCTGACCTCCTGGAACGGAGAGACCCAGTACTTC.

The V call is TRBV6-1, the J call TRBJ1-3; 9 nucleotides agree with TRBD1. CDR1 and CDR2 (germline): MNHNS, SASEGT. V lost 0 bases, J lost 11 bases, and 5 bases stayed unmatched. CDR3 size: 14 residues. CDR3 nucleotides: TGTGCCAGCAGTGAAGCCGGACAGGGGCGGCCCATATATTTT. Its translation: CASSEAGQGRPIYF.

This clonotype is a singleton in its sample. The CDR3: CASSSTGGKTQYF. The CDR3 DNA sequence: TGTGCCAGCAGCTCAACAGGGGGGAAGACCCAGTACTTC. The rearrangement uses TRBV7-2 and TRBJ2-5; TRBD1 matches 8 bases. Trimming at V came to 4 bases and at J to 6 bases, leaving 4 bases not matched to a gene. From germline, CDR1 is SGHTA and CDR2 FQGNSA. The CDR3 is 13 amino acids.

This chain connects TRBV6-5 to TRBJ2-1; 11 nucleotides agree with TRBD2. The germline V gene encodes CDR1 MNHEY and CDR2 SVGAGI. V lost 2 bases and J lost 10; bases outside the gene matches: 7. This CDR3 comprises 15 residues. CDR3 loop: CASSYDSGGVREQFF. CDR3 coding DNA: TGTGCCAGCAGTTACGATAGCGGGGGGGTTCGGGAGCAGTTCTTC.

The chain carries TRBV15 and TRBJ2-5; either TRBD1 or TRBD2 may supply D (6 bases each). There are 16 residues in the CDR3. Germline V CDR1 and CDR2: LNHNV, YYDKDF (reference sequence). V lost 0 bases to trimming and J lost 6 bases, with 17 bases between them. CDR3 in amino acids: CATSRDPLGGGQTQYF. CDR3 DNA sequence: TGTGCCACCAGCAGAGATCCCCTGGGGGGCGGGCAGACCCAGTACTTC.

This chain connects TRBV19 to TRBJ1-1; 8 positions agree with TRBD1. Unmatched junction bases numbered 6, after V lost 5 bases and J lost 4 bases. The CDR3 consists of 14 residues. Germline assignment: CDR1 LNHDA and CDR2 SQIVND (reference sequence). CDR3 DNA: TGTGCCAGTAGTGGAAGGACAGGGCGCACTGAAGCTTTCTTT. Translated: CASSGRTGRTEAFF.

This clonotype was counted a single time. The rearrangement joins TRBV18 to TRBJ2-7; maybe TRBD2 (7 bases). V lost 2 bases to trimming and J lost 3 bases, with 11 bases between them. This CDR3 has 14 residues. Per the germline V gene, CDR1 is KGHSH and CDR2 is LQKENI. The CDR3 nucleotides are TGTGCCAGCTCACCAGCAGGGGAGGGCTACGAGCAGTACTTC. Its protein is CASSPAGEGYEQYF.

The chain employs TRBV7-9 and TRBJ2-7; D gene unclear. Germline assignment: CDR1 SEHNR and CDR2 FQNEAQ (reference sequence). Trimming pared 8 bases from V and 4 bases from J, leaving 18 bases between. The CDR3 is 14 residues long. CDR3 residues: CASGVVGVVYEQYF. CDR3 bases: TGTGCCAGCGGCGTCGTCGGAGTAGTATACGAGCAGTACTTC.

This clonotype was detected a few times. The genes are TRBV6-1 and TRBJ1-2, with TRBD1 matching over 7 bases. This CDR3 spans 18 amino acids. Germline loops: CDR1 MNHNS, CDR2 SASEGT. The J segment lost 2 bases and the V segment lost 6 bases, leaving 18 bases of the junction unmatched. This CDR3 reads CASSPSGGSGQQNYGYTF. CDR3 DNA sequence: TGTGCCAGCAGCCCCAGCGGAGGCTCGGGACAGCAAAACTATGGCTACACCTTC.

This clonotype is judged medium-sized. The chain joins TRBV2 to TRBJ1-1, with D perhaps matching TRBD1 (6 bases). The germline V and J ends were trimmed by 7 bases and 11 bases, with 14 bases remaining between them. The CDR3 is 11 residues long. Per germline, CDR1 SNHLY and CDR2 FYNNEI. CDR3 sequence reads: CASNREWAAFF. For the CDR3, the DNA is TGTGCCAGCAACAGGGAGTGGGCGGCTTTCTTT.

This chain links TRBV7-2 with TRBJ2-7, with 9 bases aligning to TRBD2. The J segment lost 2 bases and the V segment lost 10 bases, leaving 9 bases of the junction unmatched. Germline-derived CDR1 and CDR2 are SGHTA and FQGNSA. The CDR3 has 14 residues. CDR3 loop: CATAMVAGAYEQYF. CDR3 sequence (DNA): TGTGCCACAGCCATGGTAGCGGGGGCCTACGAGCAGTACTTC.

V is TRBV27 and J is TRBJ2-5; TRBD2 agrees at 10 bases. Germline CDR1 is MNHEY and CDR2 is SMNVEV (reference sequence). The CDR3 is made up of 15 amino acids. The V and J ends lost 2 bases and 10 bases, in that order; junction bases with no gene match: 10. In nucleotides, the CDR3 is TGTGCCAGCAGTTTACTAGCGGGGGCTCGAGGGGACCAGTACTTC. It yields the protein CASSLLAGARGDQYF.

J is TRBJ1-2 and V is TRBV19; 9 nucleotides align to TRBD1. Germline lookup yields CDR1 LNHDA and CDR2 SQIVND (reference sequence). There are 13 residues in the CDR3. V trimming: 5 bases; J trimming: 5 bases; junction bases outside the gene matches: 3. The CDR3 protein is CASSVGQGYGYTF. DNA of the CDR3: TGTGCCAGTAGTGTGGGACAGGGTTATGGCTACACCTTC. Full variable domain (missing parts from reference TRBV19 and TRBJ1-2): DGGITQSPKYLFRKEGQNVTLSCEQNLNHDAMYWYRQDPGQGLRLIYYSQIVNDFQKGDIAEGYSVSREKKESFPLTVTSAQKNPTAFYLCASSVGQGYGYTFGSGTRLTVV.

The gene calls are TRBV18 and TRBJ2-1; 12 bases map to TRBD2. Losses at the gene ends were 1 base for V and 1 base for J; bases not matched to a gene: 5. Germline V CDR1 and CDR2: KGHSH, LQKENI. This CDR3 is built from 18 residues. The CDR3 reads CASSPRLAGVGSYNEQFF. CDR3 bases: TGTGCCAGCTCACCACGACTAGCGGGAGTGGGGTCCTACAATGAGCAGTTCTTC.

This clonotype occurred a few times. The V and J genes are TRBV6-2 or TRBV6-3 and TRBJ2-3; D gene unclear. The V end lost 6 bases, the J end lost 5 bases, and 9 bases lay between the germline ends. CDR1 is MNHEY, CDR2 SVGEGT, per germline. This CDR3 contains 12 residues. CDR3 sequence (DNA): TGTGCCAGCAGCTTCGACGTAGATACGCAGTATTTT. This sequence encodes CASSFDVDTQYF.

The J gene is TRBJ2-7, the V gene TRBV6-2 or TRBV6-3; D is perhaps TRBD2 (6 bases). The CDR3 has 17 amino acids. Per the germline V gene, CDR1 is MNHEY and CDR2 is SVGEGT. The ends were cut back, 0 bases at V and 1 base at J, with 16 bases in the middle. The CDR3 spells CASSYSWAGRSSYEQYF. In nucleotides, the CDR3 is TGTGCCAGCAGTTACTCCTGGGCAGGGAGGAGTTCCTACGAGCAGTACTTC.

The chain is built from TRBV20-1 and TRBJ1-6; D is uncertain. The CDR3 spans 15 residues. Germline-derived CDR1 and CDR2 are DFQATT and SNEGSKA (reference sequence). The V end lost 0 bases, the J end lost 10 bases, and 16 bases lay between the germline ends. The DNA for the CDR3 is TGCAGTGCTAGAGATCCCGGGAAAAAGCGGTCACCCCTCCACTTT. Amino acid sequence: CSARDPGKKRSPLHF.

The chain combines TRBV10-1 with TRBJ2-3, with no clear D. The V end lost 5 bases, the J end lost 1 base, and 10 bases lay between the germline ends. From germline, CDR1 is WNHNN and CDR2 SYGVQD (reference sequence). The CDR3 consists of 14 residues. The DNA of the CDR3 is TGCGCCAGCAGTCCGGGCGTGGGCACAGATACGCAGTATTTT. Translating gives CASSPGVGTDTQYF.

The chain has TRBV2 and TRBJ1-5, with D maybe TRBD1 (6 bases). Trimming pared 5 bases from V and 6 bases from J, leaving 14 bases between. Germline-derived CDR1 and CDR2 are SNHLY and FYNNEI. The CDR3 runs to 14 residues. The CDR3 spells CASSRGGMGQPQHF. CDR3 sequence (DNA): TGTGCCAGCAGTAGAGGGGGGATGGGTCAGCCCCAGCATTTT.

The V gene is TRBV6-5, the J gene TRBJ2-5; 9 bases map to TRBD2. CDR1 MNHEY and CDR2 SVGAGI come from the germline V gene. V gave up 2 bases and J gave up 2 bases; unmatched junction bases: 12. This CDR3 contains 18 residues. DNA of the CDR3: TGTGCCAGCAGTTACAGTCTTTTGACTAGCGGAATGCAAGAGACCCAGTACTTC. It specifies CASSYSLLTSGMQETQYF.

This clonotype was counted once. The chain carries TRBV20-1 and TRBJ2-7, with D perhaps matching TRBD2 (6 bases). The CDR3 runs to 15 residues. The V gene's germline CDR1 is DFQATT and CDR2 SNEGSKA (reference sequence). V was trimmed by 1 base and J by 1 base, leaving 14 bases between them. CDR3 in amino acids: CSARAPGRLSYEQYF. CDR3 coding DNA: TGCAGTGCTAGAGCCCCCGGGAGATTATCCTACGAGCAGTACTTC.

This clonotype has more than one count but fewer than ten. The V call is TRBV19, the J call TRBJ2-7; 16 nucleotides align to TRBD2. Losses at the gene ends were 5 bases for V and 4 bases for J; bases not matched to a gene: 5. Germline V gene lookup returns CDR1 LNHDA and CDR2 SQIVND (reference sequence). The CDR3 totals 16 residues. The CDR3 reads CASSGGLAGGTYEQYF. The CDR3 coding sequence is TGTGCCAGTAGTGGGGGACTAGCGGGAGGGACGTACGAGCAGTACTTC. The variable domain in full, with the rest retrieved from reference TRBV19 and TRBJ2-7, is DGGITQSPKYLFRKEGQNVTLSCEQNLNHDAMYWYRQDPGQGLRLIYYSQIVNDFQKGDIAEGYSVSREKKESFPLTVTSAQKNPTAFYLCASSGGLAGGTYEQYFGPGTRLTVT.